This TCR beta chain emerged from a study of cytomegalovirus exposure and HLA in healthy donors. Study-wide background: Drawn from HLA-typed donors, about 85 million unique TCRs were held in an early data release.

Germline values: CDR1 MDHEN, CDR2 SYDVKM. This CDR3 is 12 amino acids long. V was shortened by 7 bases and J by 5 bases, with 11 bases between the two germline ends. Study results and caveats: In an earlier analysis, most TCR beta V segments were productive about 87% or about 30% of the time. The study put some 150 TCR beta chains on its list as cytomegalovirus-associated.

It was healthy bone marrow donors who served as donors. Vbeta (60) and Jbeta (13) primers were used in the PCR. Generated by immunoSEQ multiplex PCR, the TCRdb table keeps only in-frame clones and is missing some. The sample includes 250,000 or so clones, 85% to 95% seen only once; the top ten take approximately 1.5%. Comments on this clone: Its antigen is not known.

V is TRBV28 and J is TRBJ1-2; D may be TRBD1 (6 bases). This TCR was recovered from a girl aged 2-10 years in good health and CMV-seronegative. Sequencing was done on a sample of PBMCs. CDR3 sequence: CASTDSGYGYTF. The CDR3 nucleotides read TGTGCCAGCACGGACAGTGGTTATGGCTACACCTTC.